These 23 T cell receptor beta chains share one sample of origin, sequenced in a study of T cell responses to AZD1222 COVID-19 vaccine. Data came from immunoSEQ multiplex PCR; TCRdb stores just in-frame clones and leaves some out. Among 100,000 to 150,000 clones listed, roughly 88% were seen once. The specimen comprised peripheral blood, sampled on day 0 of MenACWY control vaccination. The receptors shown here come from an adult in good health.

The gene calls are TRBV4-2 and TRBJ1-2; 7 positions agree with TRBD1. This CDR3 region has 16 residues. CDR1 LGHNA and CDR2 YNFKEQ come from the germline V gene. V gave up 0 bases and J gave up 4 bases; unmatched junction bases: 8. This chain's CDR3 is CASSQDWQGGSYGYTF. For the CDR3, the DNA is TGTGCCAGCAGCCAAGATTGGCAGGGGGGTTCCTATGGCTACACCTTC.

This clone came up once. CDR3: CASSLITGPSDNEQFF. The CDR3, as DNA: TGTGCCAGCAGCTTAATAACAGGGCCCTCGGACAATGAGCAGTTCTTC. V and J are TRBV5-6 and TRBJ2-1; D is possibly TRBD1 (6 bases). Germline lookup yields CDR1 SGHDT and CDR2 YYEEEE. The CDR3 sequence is 16 residues long. With 2 bases removed from V and 5 bases from J, the gap between germline ends came to 17 bases.

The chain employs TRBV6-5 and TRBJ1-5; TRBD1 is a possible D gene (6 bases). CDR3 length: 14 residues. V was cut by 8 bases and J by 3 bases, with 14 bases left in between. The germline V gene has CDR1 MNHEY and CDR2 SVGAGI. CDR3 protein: CASAFTGINQPQHF. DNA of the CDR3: TGTGCCAGCGCATTTACAGGGATCAATCAGCCCCAGCATTTT.

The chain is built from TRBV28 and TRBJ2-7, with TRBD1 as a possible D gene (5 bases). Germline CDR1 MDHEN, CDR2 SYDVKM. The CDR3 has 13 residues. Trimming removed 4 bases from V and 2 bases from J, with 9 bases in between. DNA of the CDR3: TGTGCCAGCAGTTCAGGGTCCCCCTACGAGCAGTACTTC. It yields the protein CASSSGSPYEQYF.

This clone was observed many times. CDR3 sequence reads: CASTGEVVGYDEQYF. The CDR3 coding sequence is TGTGCCAGCACCGGGGAGGTGGTCGGGTACGACGAGCAGTACTTC. The J gene is TRBJ2-7, the V gene TRBV28, with D maybe TRBD2 (6 bases). Germline CDR1 is MDHEN and CDR2 is SYDVKM. CDR3 length: 15 amino acids. The V end lost 7 bases, the J end lost 5 bases, and 21 bases lay between the germline ends.

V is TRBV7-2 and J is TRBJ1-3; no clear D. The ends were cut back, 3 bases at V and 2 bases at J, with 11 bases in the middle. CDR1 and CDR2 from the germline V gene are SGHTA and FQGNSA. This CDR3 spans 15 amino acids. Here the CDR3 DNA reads TGTGCCAGCAGCTTCGTCCAGGCGGCTGGAAACACCATATATTTT. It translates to CASSFVQAAGNTIYF. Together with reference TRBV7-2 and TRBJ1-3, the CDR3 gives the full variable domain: GAGVSQSPSNKVTEKGKDVELRCDPISGHTALYWYRQSLGQGLEFLIYFQGNSAPDKSGLPSDRFSAERTGGSVSTLTIQRTQQEDSAVYLCASSFVQAAGNTIYFGEGSWLTVV.

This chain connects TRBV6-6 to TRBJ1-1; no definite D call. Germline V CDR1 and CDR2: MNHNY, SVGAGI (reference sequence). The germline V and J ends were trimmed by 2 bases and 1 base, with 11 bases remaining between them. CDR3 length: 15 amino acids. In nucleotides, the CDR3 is TGTGCCAGCAGTTACGGATCCACAAAGAACACTGAAGCTTTCTTT. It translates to CASSYGSTKNTEAFF.

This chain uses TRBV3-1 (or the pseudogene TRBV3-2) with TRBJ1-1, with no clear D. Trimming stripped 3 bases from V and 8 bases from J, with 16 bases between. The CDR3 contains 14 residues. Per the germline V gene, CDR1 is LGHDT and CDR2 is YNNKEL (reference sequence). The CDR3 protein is CASSHPTGAAEAFF. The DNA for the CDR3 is TGTGCCAGCAGCCATCCCACTGGTGCGGCGGAAGCTTTCTTT.

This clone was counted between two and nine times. The CDR3 bases are TGTGCCAGTAAAATGGTCTCTGGAAACACCATATATTTT. As protein: CASKMVSGNTIYF. The chain couples TRBV19 to TRBJ1-3; D remains unclear. Trimming shortened V by 7 bases and J by 0 bases, and 7 bases separated the two germline ends. CDR1 and CDR2 from the germline V gene are LNHDA and SQIVND (reference sequence). The CDR3 runs 13 residues.

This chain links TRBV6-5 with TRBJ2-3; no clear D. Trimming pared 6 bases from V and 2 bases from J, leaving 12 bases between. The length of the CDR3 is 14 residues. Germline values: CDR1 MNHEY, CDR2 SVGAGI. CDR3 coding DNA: TGTGCCAGCAGATCCGCTGAACCCACAGATACGCAGTATTTT. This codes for CASRSAEPTDTQYF.

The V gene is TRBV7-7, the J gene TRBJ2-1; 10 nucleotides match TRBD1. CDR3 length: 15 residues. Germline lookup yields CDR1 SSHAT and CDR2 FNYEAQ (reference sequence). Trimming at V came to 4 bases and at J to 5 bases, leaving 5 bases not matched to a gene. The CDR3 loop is CASSWGQGPHNEQFF. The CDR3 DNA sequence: TGTGCCAGCAGCTGGGGACAGGGGCCCCACAATGAGCAGTTCTTC.

CDR3 sequence reads: CAISESGLGYNEQFF. CDR3 nucleotide sequence: TGTGCCATCAGTGAGTCGGGGTTGGGGTACAATGAGCAGTTCTTC. The chain has TRBV10-3 and TRBJ2-1; D gene unclear. CDR1 is ENHRY, CDR2 SYGVKD, per germline. The CDR3 spans 15 residues. Trimming cost V 0 bases and J 4 bases, with 10 bases left between them.

The CDR3 DNA sequence: TGTGCCAGCAGTTTTTTAACCCCGGATAATGAAAAACTGTTTTTT. It specifies CASSFLTPDNEKLFF. The rearrangement uses TRBV28 and TRBJ1-4; D call uncertain. The CDR3 loop spans 15 amino acids. With 3 bases removed from V and 4 bases from J, the gap between germline ends came to 12 bases. Germline CDR1 MDHEN, CDR2 SYDVKM.

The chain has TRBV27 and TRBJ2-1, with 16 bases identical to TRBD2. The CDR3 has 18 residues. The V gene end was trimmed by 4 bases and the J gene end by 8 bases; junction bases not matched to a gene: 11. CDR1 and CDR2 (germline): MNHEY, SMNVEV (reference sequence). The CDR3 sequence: CASSSGGLAGGNLDEQFF. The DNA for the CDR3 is TGTGCCAGCAGTTCCGGGGGACTAGCGGGAGGGAATCTGGATGAGCAGTTCTTC.

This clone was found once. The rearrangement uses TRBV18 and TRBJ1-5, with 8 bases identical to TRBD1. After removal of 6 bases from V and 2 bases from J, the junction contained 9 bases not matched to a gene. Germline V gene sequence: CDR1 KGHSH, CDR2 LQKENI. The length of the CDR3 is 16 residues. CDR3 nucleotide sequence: TGTGCCAGCTCCTGGACAGGGTTGACTGGCAATCAGCCCCAGCATTTT. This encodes CASSWTGLTGNQPQHF.

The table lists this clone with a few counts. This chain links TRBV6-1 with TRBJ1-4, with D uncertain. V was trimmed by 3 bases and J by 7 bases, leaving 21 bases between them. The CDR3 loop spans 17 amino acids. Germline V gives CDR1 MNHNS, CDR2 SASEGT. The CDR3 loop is CASSDRVVGSAGEKLFF. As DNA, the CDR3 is TGTGCCAGCAGTGATCGAGTCGTTGGGTCGGCAGGTGAAAAACTGTTTTTT.

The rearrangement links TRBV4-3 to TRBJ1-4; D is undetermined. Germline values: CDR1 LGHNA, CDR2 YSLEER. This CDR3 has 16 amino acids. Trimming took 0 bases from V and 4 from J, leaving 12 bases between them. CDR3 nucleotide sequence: TGCGCCAGCAGCCAAGATCTTAACAGCTTTAATGAAAAACTGTTTTTT. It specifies CASSQDLNSFNEKLFF.

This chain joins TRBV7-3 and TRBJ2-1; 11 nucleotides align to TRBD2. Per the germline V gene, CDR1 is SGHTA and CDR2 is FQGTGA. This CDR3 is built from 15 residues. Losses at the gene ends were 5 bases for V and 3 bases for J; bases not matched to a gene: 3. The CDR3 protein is CASSRGLADYNEQFF. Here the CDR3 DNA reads TGTGCCAGCAGCCGGGGACTAGCGGACTACAATGAGCAGTTCTTC.

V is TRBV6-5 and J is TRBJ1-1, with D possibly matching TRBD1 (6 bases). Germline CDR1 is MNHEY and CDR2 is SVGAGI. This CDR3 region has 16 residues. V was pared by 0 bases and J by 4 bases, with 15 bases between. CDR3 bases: TGTGCCAGCAGTTACTCGAAGGGCCGGGGGGCCACTGAAGCTTTCTTT. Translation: CASSYSKGRGATEAFF.

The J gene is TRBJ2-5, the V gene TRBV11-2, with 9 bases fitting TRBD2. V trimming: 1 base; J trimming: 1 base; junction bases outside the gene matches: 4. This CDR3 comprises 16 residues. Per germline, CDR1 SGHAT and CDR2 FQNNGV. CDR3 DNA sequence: TGTGCCAGCAGCTTAGGGCTAGCGGGGATCCAAGAGACCCAGTACTTC. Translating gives CASSLGLAGIQETQYF.

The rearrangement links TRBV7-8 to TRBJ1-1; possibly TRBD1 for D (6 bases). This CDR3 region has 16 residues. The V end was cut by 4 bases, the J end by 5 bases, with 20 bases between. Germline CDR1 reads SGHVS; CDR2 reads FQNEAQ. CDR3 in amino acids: CASSSSLPGARTEAFF. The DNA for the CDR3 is TGTGCCAGCAGCTCCAGTTTGCCGGGGGCTCGAACTGAAGCTTTCTTT.

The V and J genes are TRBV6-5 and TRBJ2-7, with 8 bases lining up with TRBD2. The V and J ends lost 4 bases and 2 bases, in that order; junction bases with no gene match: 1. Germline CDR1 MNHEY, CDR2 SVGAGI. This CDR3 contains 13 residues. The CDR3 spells CASSWGLAYEQYF. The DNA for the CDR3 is TGTGCCAGCAGTTGGGGACTAGCCTACGAGCAGTACTTC.

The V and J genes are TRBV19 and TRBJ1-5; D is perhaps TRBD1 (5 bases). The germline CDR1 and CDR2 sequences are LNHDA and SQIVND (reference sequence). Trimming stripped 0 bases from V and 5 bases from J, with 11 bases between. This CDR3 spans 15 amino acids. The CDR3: CASSIERGPHQPQHF. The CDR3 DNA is TGTGCCAGTAGTATAGAGAGGGGCCCCCATCAGCCCCAGCATTTT.